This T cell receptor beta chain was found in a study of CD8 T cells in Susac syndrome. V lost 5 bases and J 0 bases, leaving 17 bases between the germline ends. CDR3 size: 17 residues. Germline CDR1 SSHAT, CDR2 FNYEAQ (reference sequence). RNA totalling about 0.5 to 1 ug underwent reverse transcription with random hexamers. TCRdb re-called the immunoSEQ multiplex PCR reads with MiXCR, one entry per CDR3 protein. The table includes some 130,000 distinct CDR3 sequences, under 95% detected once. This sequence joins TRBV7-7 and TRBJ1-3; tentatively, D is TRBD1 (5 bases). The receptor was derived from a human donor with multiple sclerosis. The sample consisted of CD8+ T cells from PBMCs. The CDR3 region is CASSPGTHCHSGNTIYF. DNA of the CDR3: TGTGCCAGCAGCCCGGGGACGCATTGCCACTCTGGAAACACCATATATTTT.